The 7 T cell receptor beta chains listed next were all sequenced from one sample in a study of regulatory T cells in long-lasting Graves disease (dated by TCRdb to the early 2020s). The time point label, as the study defines it: newly diagnosed GD, antithyroid drugs for less than 3 months. RNA was extracted from PBMCs in TRIzol for both TCR sequencing and RNA sequencing. Receptors were amplified or captured by multiplex PCR. Sequencing took place on an Illumina HiSeq 4000. CDR3 regions were amplified by Arm-PCR with iRepertoire HTBI primers to construct TCR beta libraries. TCRdb reran the public reads through fastp at Q25 and MiXCR, keeping productive beta chains. Every distinct CDR3 protein forms one entry, paired with its most common genes and DNA. For this sample the table gives a few hundred thousand distinct CDR3 sequences, of which about 13% were detected only once. The biggest ten clones account for approximately 9.3% of the sample.

This sample was shared with a second study, whose subject was T cells in Graves' hyperthyroidism and ophthalmopathy.

This material consisted of peripheral blood mononuclear cells (PBMCs), taken at new diagnosis, from a patient treated with antithyroid drugs. These TCRs come from a man younger than 40 with Graves disease. Donor details come from another sample of the same person, matched by shared clones.

There are many counts of this clonotype. The gene calls are TRBV19 and TRBJ2-1; 7 nucleotides align to TRBD2. The CDR3 covers 15 residues. The germline V gene has CDR1 LNHDA and CDR2 SQIVND (reference sequence). After removal of 5 bases from V and 2 bases from J, the junction contained 6 bases not matched to a gene. Here the CDR3 reads CASSPWRETYNEQFF. CDR3 DNA: TGTGCCAGTAGTCCGTGGCGGGAGACCTACAATGAGCAGTTCTTC. The variable domain in full, with the rest retrieved from reference TRBV19 and TRBJ2-1, is DGGITQSPKYLFRKEGQNVTLSCEQNLNHDAMYWYRQDPGQGLRLIYYSQIVNDFQKGDIAEGYSVSREKKESFPLTVTSAQKNPTAFYLCASSPWRETYNEQFFGPGTRLTVL.

V and J are TRBV5-6 and TRBJ1-4, with D unresolved. There are 12 residues in the CDR3. Trimming cost V 0 bases and J 9 bases, with 6 bases left between them. Germline CDR1 SGHDT, CDR2 YYEEEE. CDR3: CASSLEGQKLFF. The CDR3 DNA is TGTGCCAGCAGCTTGGAAGGTCAAAAACTGTTTTTT.

In its sample, this clonotype was seen many times. The chain joins TRBV15 to TRBJ2-7, with TRBD2 matching over 9 bases. The J segment lost 2 bases and the V segment lost 3 bases, leaving 5 bases of the junction unmatched. In germline, CDR1 is LNHNV, CDR2 YYDKDF (reference sequence). CDR3 length: 15 residues. The CDR3 here is CATSRELAGPYEQYF. Here the CDR3 DNA reads TGTGCCACCAGCAGGGAACTAGCGGGCCCCTACGAGCAGTACTTC.

This clonotype was recorded at least ten times. This sequence joins TRBV6-2 or TRBV6-3 and TRBJ2-3; D is possibly TRBD1 (6 bases). CDR1 is MNHEY, CDR2 SVGEGT, per germline. CDR3 length equals 13 residues. V was shortened by 5 bases and J by 4 bases, with 10 bases between the two germline ends. This chain's CDR3 is CASSPTGPDTQYF. CDR3 sequence (DNA): TGTGCCAGCAGTCCTACAGGGCCAGATACGCAGTATTTT.

This clonotype appeared a few times. The chain has TRBV9 and TRBJ1-3, with D hard to call. The V end was cut by 4 bases, the J end by 0 bases, with 17 bases between. The CDR3 runs 17 residues. Per the germline V gene, CDR1 is SGDLS and CDR2 is YYNGEE. For the CDR3, the DNA is TGTGCCAGCAGCCATTACACGGGCGTCGACTCTGGAAACACCATATATTTT. Its protein is CASSHYTGVDSGNTIYF.

Many counts were recorded for this clonotype. V is TRBV5-1 and J is TRBJ2-3; D ambiguous. The CDR3 is 15 amino acids. Germline V gene data show CDR1 as SGHRS and CDR2 as YFSETQ. Trimming took 3 bases from V and 1 from J, leaving 12 bases between them. The CDR3: CASSYPGGGTDTQYF. The CDR3 coding sequence is TGCGCCAGCAGCTACCCCGGTGGGGGCACAGATACGCAGTATTTT.

This clonotype was detected ten times or more. J is TRBJ1-1 and V is TRBV27; 7 bases map to TRBD1. This CDR3 comprises 14 residues. V dropped 2 bases and J dropped 7; count of bases not matched to a gene: 7. Looked up from germline, CDR1 is MNHEY and CDR2 is SMNVEV (reference sequence). CDR3 nucleotides: TGTGCCAGCAGTTTAAACCCGACAGGGCATGAAGCTTTCTTT. Translation gives CASSLNPTGHEAFF.